The T cell receptor beta chain described here comes from a study of blood T cells in healthy people across ages. Whole-study findings and limits: Unknown CMV status may confound age-related changes in expanded clones. Aged donors had fewer naive CD4+ cells and lower diversity than long-lived donors. Strong correlation linked observed beta diversity and percent naive T cells.

Combining a sample-barcoded 5' primer with a J-beta primer mix, a second PCR ran for roughly 7 to 11 cycles. A single record per CDR3 protein comes from TCRdb applying MiXCR to the 5' RACE reads. The sample records approximately 1.5 million distinct CDR3 sequences, approximately 42% being singletons. CDR1 is MNHEY, CDR2 SVGAGI, per germline. This CDR3 has 18 amino acids. V was shortened by 2 bases and J by 7 bases, with 24 bases between the two germline ends. Each donor's blood draw was approximately 10 milliliters of peripheral blood. A note on this clonotype: Its antigen is undetermined.

Sequencing was performed on blood. V is TRBV6-5 and J is TRBJ1-5, with D perhaps TRBD1 (5 bases). This clonotype originated in a woman younger than 35 in good health. This chain's CDR3 is CASSYAKGIPGSGQPQHF. In DNA form, the CDR3 reads TGTGCCAGCAGTTACGCGAAGGGGATCCCCGGCTCGGGGCAGCCCCAGCATTTT.